This entry lists 12 T cell receptor beta chains sequenced from one sample in a study of blood T cell repertoires in COVID-19. Using immunoSEQ multiplex PCR, the repertoire was profiled, and TCRdb retains in-frame clones only, with some absent. The sample holds 250,000 to 300,000 clones; approximately 79% are singletons and the top ten take under 5%. The sample consisted of PBMCs or T cells enriched from blood (not recorded which). The receptors here all came from a man younger than 40 with acute COVID-19.

In its sample, this clone was seen a few times. This chain links TRBV23-1 with TRBJ1-6; D is undetermined. TRBV23-1 is reported as an ORF; its role is uncertain. With 7 bases removed from V and 14 bases from J, the gap between germline ends came to 9 bases. The CDR3 totals 10 residues. CDR3 loop: CASTRLTLHF. CDR3 coding DNA: TGCGCCAGCACGCGGCTCACCCTCCACTTT.

The rearrangement links TRBV3-1 (or the pseudogene TRBV3-2) to TRBJ1-2; D remains unclear. The CDR3 spans 14 residues. Trimming left V 0 bases short and J 4 bases short, with 9 bases between. Germline V gene lookup returns CDR1 LGHDT and CDR2 YNNKEL (reference sequence). The CDR3 spells CASSQERGFYGYTF. The CDR3 DNA sequence: TGTGCCAGCAGCCAAGAGCGGGGTTTCTATGGCTACACCTTC.

With respect to this clone: The junction and the germline gene differ at one end; a read error may be behind it. V is TRBV5-1 and J is TRBJ2-2; 10 bases are shared with TRBD2. The germline V gene has CDR1 SGHRS and CDR2 YFSETQ. The CDR3 consists of 16 residues. CDR3 DNA: TGTGCCAGCAGCTTGTCCAGCGGGAGGGGCACCGGGGAGCTGTTTTTT. Amino acids: CASSLSSGRGTGELFF.

The V call is TRBV7-9, the J call TRBJ1-5; D is uncertain. CDR1 and CDR2 from the germline V gene are SEHNR and FQNEAQ (reference sequence). The V and J ends lost 2 bases and 5 bases respectively, with 19 bases between them. The CDR3 contains 17 residues. The chain's CDR3 is CASSLLAPDGRDQPQHF. CDR3 DNA: TGTGCCAGCAGCTTACTAGCCCCGGACGGGAGGGATCAGCCCCAGCATTTT.

In this sample, this clone turned up once. The genes are TRBV24-1 and TRBJ2-1; D gene unclear. Germline lookup yields CDR1 KGHDR and CDR2 SFDVKD. This CDR3 region has 16 residues. Trimming removed 4 bases at V and 0 bases at J, with 12 bases between. The CDR3 spells CATSEQFRSSYNEQFF. For the CDR3, the DNA is TGTGCCACCAGTGAGCAGTTTAGGAGCTCCTACAATGAGCAGTTCTTC.

The V gene is TRBV3-1 (or the pseudogene TRBV3-2), the J gene TRBJ1-4; TRBD1 aligns across 7 bases. CDR1 LGHDT and CDR2 YNNKEL come from the germline V gene (reference sequence). The junction had 4 bases not matched to a gene; V was cut back by 3 bases and J by 3 bases. This CDR3 is 15 amino acids long. In nucleotides, the CDR3 is TGTGCCAGCAGCCACATAGGGGGCTCTAATGAAAAACTGTTTTTT. Translating it yields CASSHIGGSNEKLFF.

The chain couples TRBV9 to TRBJ1-2; TRBD1 agrees at 7 bases. This CDR3 has 16 amino acids. Per the germline V gene, CDR1 is SGDLS and CDR2 is YYNGEE. Germline trimming cut 2 bases from V and 2 bases from J; bases unmatched to any gene: 9. In DNA form, the CDR3 reads TGTGCCAGCAGCGTCAGCCCCGGGACAGCGAACTATGGCTACACCTTC. As protein: CASSVSPGTANYGYTF.

This clone was detected a few times. The chain combines TRBV19 with TRBJ2-1; possibly TRBD2 for D (5 bases). Trimming shortened V by 4 bases and J by 5 bases, and 12 bases separated the two germline ends. This CDR3 contains 14 residues. CDR1 is LNHDA, CDR2 SQIVND, per germline (reference sequence). CDR3 bases: TGTGCCAGTAGTACCCGGGGTACGAACAATGAGCAGTTCTTC. Its protein product is CASSTRGTNNEQFF.

The chain couples TRBV14 to TRBJ2-1; 7 nucleotides agree with TRBD1. V shed 1 base and J 6 bases; nucleotides not matched to a gene: 0. CDR3 length: 13 amino acids. Looked up from germline, CDR1 is SGHDN and CDR2 is FVKESK. CDR3 nucleotide sequence: TGTGCCAGCAGCCAAGCAGGGGGCAATGAGCAGTTCTTC. This translates into CASSQAGGNEQFF.

This clone was found once. The DNA for the CDR3 is TGTGCCAGCAGCTTCAGGTTAGGGGAGGGATCGGATCAGCCCCAGCATTTT. It is translated as CASSFRLGEGSDQPQHF. The chain carries TRBV7-2 and TRBJ1-5; the D gene is possibly TRBD1 (5 bases). Per germline, CDR1 SGHTA and CDR2 FQGNSA. The ends were cut back, 3 bases at V and 5 bases at J, with 20 bases in the middle. The CDR3 is made up of 17 amino acids.

This chain connects TRBV15 to TRBJ2-3; 10 bases agree with TRBD2. V was clipped by 3 bases and J by 2 bases; unmatched bases: 8. Germline lookup yields CDR1 LNHNV and CDR2 YYDKDF (reference sequence). This CDR3 has 17 residues. In DNA form, the CDR3 reads TGTGCCACCAGCAGTGGATGGACTAGCGGTTCCACAGATACGCAGTATTTT. It encodes CATSSGWTSGSTDTQYF.

The chain couples TRBV6-5 to TRBJ2-7, with TRBD1 identical over 11 bases. Germline V CDR1 and CDR2: MNHEY, SVGAGI. This CDR3 is 15 amino acids long. V lost 6 bases, J lost 1 base, and 5 bases stayed unmatched. Here the CDR3 reads CASSAGTGGSYEQYV. In DNA form, the CDR3 reads TGTGCCAGCAGCGCCGGGACAGGGGGGTCCTACGAGCAGTACGTC.